This T cell receptor (beta chain) emerged from a study of T cells in Graves' hyperthyroidism and ophthalmopathy. For the diagnoses, clinical symptoms, serum thyroxine and TRAb, thyroid ultrasound and orbital computed tomography were used. RNA transcripts provided the source from which TCR beta CDR3 regions were amplified. HTBI primers were employed in a first-round RT-PCR of the TCR CDR3. Via MiXCR, TCRdb re-called the multiplex PCR reads, giving one row per CDR3 protein. The sample records nearly 600,000 distinct CDR3 sequences, about 15% being singletons. The study, taken as a whole, reports: Ophthalmopathy was identified by the model a median roughly six months ahead of onset.

This clonotype was recorded at least ten times. The antigen is unknown. Trimming cost V 6 bases and J 0 bases; bases outside gene matches: 8. CDR3 length: 15 amino acids. The sequencing sample was made of blood. The chain joins TRBV12-3 or TRBV12-4 to TRBJ2-7, with TRBD1 identical over 7 bases. The clonotype originates from a woman aged 30 to 39 with Graves' hyperthyroidism that later progressed to Graves' ophthalmopathy. CDR3 region: CASRSDRDFSYEQYF. CDR3 DNA sequence: TGTGCCAGCAGGAGCGACAGGGATTTCTCCTACGAGCAGTACTTC.